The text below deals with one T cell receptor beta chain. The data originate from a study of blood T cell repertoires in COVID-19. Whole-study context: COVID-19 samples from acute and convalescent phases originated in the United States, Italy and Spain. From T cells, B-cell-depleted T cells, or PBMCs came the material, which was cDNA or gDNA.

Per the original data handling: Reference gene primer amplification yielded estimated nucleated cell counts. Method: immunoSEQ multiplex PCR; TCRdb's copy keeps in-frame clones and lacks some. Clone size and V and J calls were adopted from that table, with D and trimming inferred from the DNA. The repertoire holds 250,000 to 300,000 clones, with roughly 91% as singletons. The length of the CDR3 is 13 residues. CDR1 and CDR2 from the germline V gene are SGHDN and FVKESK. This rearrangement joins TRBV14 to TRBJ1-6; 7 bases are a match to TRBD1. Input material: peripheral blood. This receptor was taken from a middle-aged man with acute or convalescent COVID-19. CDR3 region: CASAGTDNSPLHF. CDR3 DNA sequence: TGTGCATCGGCCGGGACAGATAATTCACCCCTCCACTTT.